This T cell receptor beta chain was sequenced in a study of T cells in Graves' hyperthyroidism and ophthalmopathy. Authors of the study amplified TCR beta CDR3 regions from RNA transcripts. A set of HTBI primers served as the primers for a first-round RT-PCR of the TCR CDR3. TCRdb ran MiXCR on the multiplex PCR reads and lists one entry per CDR3 protein. Among 530,000 or so distinct CDR3 sequences listed, more than 15% were seen once. This clonotype has just a few counts. V lost 0 bases and J lost 3; bases outside the gene matches: 5. Germline CDR1 is MGHRA and CDR2 is YSYEKL. CDR3 length equals 17 residues.

The rearrangement joins TRBV4-1 to TRBJ2-5, with TRBD2 matching over 12 bases. This clonotype was sampled from a woman younger than 35 with Graves' ophthalmopathy. Sequenced input: blood. Written as DNA, the CDR3 is TGCGCCAGCAGCCAAGATCTCCCTAGCGGGAGGGAAGAGACCCAGTACTTC. It translates to CASSQDLPSGREETQYF.